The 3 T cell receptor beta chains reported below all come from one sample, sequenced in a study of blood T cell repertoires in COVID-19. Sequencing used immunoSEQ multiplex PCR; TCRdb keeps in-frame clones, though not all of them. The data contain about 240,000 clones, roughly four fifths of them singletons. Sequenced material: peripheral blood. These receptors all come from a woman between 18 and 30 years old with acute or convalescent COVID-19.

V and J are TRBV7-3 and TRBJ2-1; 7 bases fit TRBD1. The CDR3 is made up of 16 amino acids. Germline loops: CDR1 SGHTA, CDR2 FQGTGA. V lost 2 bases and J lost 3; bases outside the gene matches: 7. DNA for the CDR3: TGTGCCAGCAGCTTAGGGTTCCGGGACAGCTACAATGAGCAGTTCTTC. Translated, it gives CASSLGFRDSYNEQFF.

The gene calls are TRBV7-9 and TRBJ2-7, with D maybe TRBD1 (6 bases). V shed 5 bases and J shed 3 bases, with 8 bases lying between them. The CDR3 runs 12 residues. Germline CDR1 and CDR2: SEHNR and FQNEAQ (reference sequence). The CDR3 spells CASSPTGYEQYF. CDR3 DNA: TGTGCCAGCAGCCCGACAGGCTACGAGCAGTACTTC.

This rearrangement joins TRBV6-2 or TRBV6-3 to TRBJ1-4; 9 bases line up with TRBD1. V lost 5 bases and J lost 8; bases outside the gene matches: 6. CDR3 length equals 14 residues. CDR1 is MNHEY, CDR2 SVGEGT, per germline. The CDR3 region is CASSGTGKAEKLFF. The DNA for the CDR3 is TGTGCCAGCAGTGGGACAGGGAAGGCCGAAAAACTGTTTTTT.